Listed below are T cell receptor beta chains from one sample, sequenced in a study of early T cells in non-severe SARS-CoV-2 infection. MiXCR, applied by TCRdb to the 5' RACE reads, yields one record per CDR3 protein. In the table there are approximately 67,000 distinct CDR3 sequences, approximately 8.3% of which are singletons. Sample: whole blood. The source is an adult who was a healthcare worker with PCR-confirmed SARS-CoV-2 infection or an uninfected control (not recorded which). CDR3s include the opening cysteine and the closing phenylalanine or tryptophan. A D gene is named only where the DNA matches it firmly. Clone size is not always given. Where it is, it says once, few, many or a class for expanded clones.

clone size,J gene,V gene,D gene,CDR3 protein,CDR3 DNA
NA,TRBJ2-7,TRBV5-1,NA,CASSPILTDGPQQYF,TGCGCCAGCAGCCCCATTTTGACGGACGGCCCCCAGCAGTACTTC
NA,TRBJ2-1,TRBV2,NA,CASSEQGGNEQFF,TGTGCCAGCAGTGAGCAGGGGGGCAATGAGCAGTTCTTC
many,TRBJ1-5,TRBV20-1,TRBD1,CSASPWQGGNQPQHF,TGCAGTGCTTCCCCCTGGCAGGGGGGAAATCAGCCCCAGCATTTT
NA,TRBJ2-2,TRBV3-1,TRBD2,CASSATSGNTGELFF,TGTGCCAGCAGCGCGACTAGCGGGAACACCGGGGAGCTGTTTTTT
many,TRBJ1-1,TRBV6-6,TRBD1,CASSLGQGGTEAFF,TGTGCCAGCAGCTTGGGACAGGGAGGCACTGAAGCTTTCTTT
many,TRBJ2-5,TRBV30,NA,CAWSVRLVETQYF,TGTGCCTGGAGTGTACGGCTAGTTGAGACCCAGTACTTC
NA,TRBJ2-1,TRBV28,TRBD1,CASTPGTASYNEQFF,TGTGCCAGCACTCCCGGGACAGCCTCCTACAATGAGCAGTTCTTC
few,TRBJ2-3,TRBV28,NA,CASFVQGMSDTQYF,TGTGCCAGCTTCGTCCAGGGGATGTCAGATACGCAGTATTTT
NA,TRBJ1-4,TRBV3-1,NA,CASSQRDATNEKLFF,TGTGCCAGCAGCCAACGCGACGCAACTAATGAAAAACTGTTTTTT
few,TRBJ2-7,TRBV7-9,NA,CASSPQRLANDAYF,TGTGCCAGCAGCCCCCAGAGATTGGCCAATGACGCGTACTTC
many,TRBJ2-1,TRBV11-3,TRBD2,CASSPGLEGNEQFF,TGTGCCAGCAGCCCGGGACTAGAAGGCAATGAGCAGTTCTTC
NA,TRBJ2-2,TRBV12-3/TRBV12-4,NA,CASTADWNTGELFF,TGTGCCAGCACCGCAGACTGGAACACCGGGGAGCTGTTTTTT
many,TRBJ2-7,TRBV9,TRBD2,CASSGPSGSSYEQYF,TGTGCCAGCAGCGGACCTAGCGGGAGCTCCTACGAGCAGTACTTC
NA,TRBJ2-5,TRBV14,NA,CASSPWGGLGQETQYF,TGTGCCAGCAGCCCCTGGGGCGGGCTGGGGCAAGAGACCCAGTACTTC
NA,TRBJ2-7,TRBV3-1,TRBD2,CASSRGLAASYEQYF,TGTGCCAGCAGTCGAGGACTAGCGGCCTCCTACGAGCAGTACTTC
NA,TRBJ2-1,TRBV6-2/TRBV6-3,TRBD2,CASSSGSPLLGFF,TGTGCCAGCAGTAGCGGGAGCCCCCTCCTCGGGTTCTTC
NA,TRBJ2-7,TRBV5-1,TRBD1,CASSSKGQGDSYEQYF,TGCGCCAGCAGCAGTAAGGGACAGGGAGACTCCTACGAGCAGTACTTC
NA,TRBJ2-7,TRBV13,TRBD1,CASSHYRGSYEQYF,TGTGCCAGCAGCCACTACAGGGGTTCCTACGAGCAGTACTTC
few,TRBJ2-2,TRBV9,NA,CASSVTRGVRELFF,TGTGCCAGCAGCGTAACCAGGGGGGTAAGGGAGCTGTTTTTT
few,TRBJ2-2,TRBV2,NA,CASSSAIANTGELFF,TGTGCCAGCAGTTCAGCGATAGCGAACACCGGGGAGCTGTTTTTT
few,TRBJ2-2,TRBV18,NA,CASSPGKDTGELFF,TGTGCCAGCTCACCAGGGAAGGACACCGGGGAGCTGTTTTTT
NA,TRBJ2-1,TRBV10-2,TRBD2,CASSMAGVSYNEQFF,TGCGCCAGCAGTATGGCGGGAGTCAGCTACAATGAGCAGTTCTTC
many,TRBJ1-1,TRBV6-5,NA,CASRQGPHTEAFF,TGTGCCAGCAGGCAGGGCCCCCACACTGAAGCTTTCTTT
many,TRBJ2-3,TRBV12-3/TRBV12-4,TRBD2,CASSSQLATSTDTQYF,TGTGCCAGCAGTTCCCAACTAGCGACTAGCACAGATACGCAGTATTTT
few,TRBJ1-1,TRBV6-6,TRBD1,CASSLEGQQTTEAFF,TGTGCCAGCAGTCTGGAGGGACAGCAGACCACTGAAGCTTTCTTT
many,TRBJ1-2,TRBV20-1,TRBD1,CSASGQGAVYGYTF,TGCAGTGCTAGCGGACAGGGGGCTGTCTATGGCTACACCTTC
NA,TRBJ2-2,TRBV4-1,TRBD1,CASSRGQGATGELFF,TGCGCCAGCAGCAGGGGACAGGGGGCCACCGGGGAGCTGTTTTTT
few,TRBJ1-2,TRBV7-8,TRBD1,CASSPPGTGQGYTF,TGTGCCAGCAGCCCCCCCGGGACAGGGCAAGGCTACACCTTC
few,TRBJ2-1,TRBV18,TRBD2,CASSREVAGAFYNEQFF,TGTGCCAGCTCACGCGAGGTAGCGGGAGCCTTCTACAATGAGCAGTTCTTC
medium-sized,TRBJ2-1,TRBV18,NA,CASSPWGEQFF,TGTGCCAGCTCACCTTGGGGTGAGCAGTTCTTC
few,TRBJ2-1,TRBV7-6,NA,CASSLYGSVSGQFF,TGTGCCAGCAGCTTATACGGGTCCGTCTCCGGGCAGTTCTTC
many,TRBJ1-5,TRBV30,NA,CAWSAEQPQHF,TGTGCCTGGAGTGCGGAACAGCCCCAGCATTTT
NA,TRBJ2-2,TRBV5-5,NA,CASSLLYNTGELFF,TGTGCCAGCAGCTTACTCTATAACACCGGGGAGCTGTTTTTT
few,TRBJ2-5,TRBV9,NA,CASSVAVGPETQYF,TGTGCCAGCAGCGTAGCAGTGGGCCCGGAGACCCAGTACTTC
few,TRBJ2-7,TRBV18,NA,CASSPSTDSYEQYF,TGTGCCAGCTCACCATCGACAGATTCCTACGAGCAGTACTTC
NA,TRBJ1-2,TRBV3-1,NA,CASSQDHGYGYTF,TGTGCCAGCAGCCAAGATCATGGTTATGGCTACACCTTC
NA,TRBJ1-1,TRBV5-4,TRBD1,CASSPRTGANTEAFF,TGTGCCAGCAGCCCTAGGACAGGTGCGAACACTGAAGCTTTCTTT
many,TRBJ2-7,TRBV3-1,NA,CASSLSAAEQYF,TGTGCCAGCAGCCTCTCGGCGGCCGAGCAGTACTTC
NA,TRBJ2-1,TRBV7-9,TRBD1,CASSLMSGQGYNEQFF,TGTGCCAGCAGCTTAATGTCGGGACAGGGCTACAATGAGCAGTTCTTC
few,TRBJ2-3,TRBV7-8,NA,CASSTGTDTQYF,TGTGCCAGCAGCACGGGCACAGATACGCAGTATTTT
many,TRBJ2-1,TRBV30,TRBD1,CAWSSQGRPPSNEQFF,TGTGCCTGGAGTTCACAGGGGCGCCCTCCATCCAATGAGCAGTTCTTC
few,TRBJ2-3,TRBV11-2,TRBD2,CASSLLTSGSTDTQYF,TGTGCCAGCAGCCTATTGACTAGCGGGAGCACAGATACGCAGTATTTT
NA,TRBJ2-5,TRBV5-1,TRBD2,CASSSRTSAETQYF,TGCGCCAGCAGCTCCCGGACTAGCGCCGAGACCCAGTACTTC
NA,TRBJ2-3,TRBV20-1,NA,CSARGWQTTDTQYF,TGCAGTGCTAGAGGATGGCAGACCACAGATACGCAGTATTTT
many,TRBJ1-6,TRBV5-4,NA,CASSPGTPSSYNSPLHF,TGTGCCAGCAGCCCTGGGACACCAAGCTCCTATAATTCACCCCTCCACTTT
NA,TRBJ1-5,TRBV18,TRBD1,CASSPLGTGKRRQPQHF,TGTGCCAGCTCACCTCTCGGGACAGGGAAGAGGCGGCAGCCCCAGCATTTT